A selection of T cell receptor beta chains follows, all from one sample in a study of T-cell memory formation after mild COVID-19. TCRdb re-called the 5' RACE reads through MiXCR, storing one row per CDR3 protein. This sample yields 25,000 to 35,000 distinct CDR3 sequences, of which around 12% are seen a single time; 12% to 15% belongs to the top ten. What was sequenced was PBMCs or a T cell subset sorted from them (not recorded which). The receptor source for this set is an adult woman who had mild COVID-19 (a few samples of this study predate the infection). Cell type and time point are not known. CDR3s include the opening cysteine and the closing phenylalanine or tryptophan. Each record gives: V gene, J gene, clone size, D gene, CDR3 protein, CDR3 DNA. D genes are given only for firm matches. The size field reads once, few, many, or a class for an expanded clone.

TRBV27	TRBJ2-1	many	TRBD2	CASSSRGLAGGPDYNEQFF	TGTGCCAGCAGTTCCAGGGGGCTAGCGGGGGGGCCGGACTACAATGAGCAGTTCTTC
TRBV10-3	TRBJ2-7	many	NA	CAISDLGTFTYEQYF	TGTGCCATCAGTGATCTCGGGACCTTCACCTACGAGCAGTACTTC
TRBV10-3	TRBJ2-2	many	NA	CAISEDGVTGELFF	TGTGCCATCAGTGAGGATGGGGTCACCGGGGAGCTGTTTTTT
TRBV19	TRBJ1-1	few	NA	CASSIAVNTEAFF	TGTGCCAGTAGTATAGCAGTGAACACTGAAGCTTTCTTT
TRBV6-2/TRBV6-3	TRBJ2-7	many	TRBD1	CASSYSDRTHYEQYF	TGTGCCAGCAGTTACTCGGACAGGACTCATTACGAGCAGTACTTC
TRBV24-1	TRBJ2-5	many	TRBD2	CATSDPGLAGGPQETQYF	TGTGCCACCAGTGACCCCGGGCTAGCGGGGGGGCCTCAGGAGACCCAGTACTTC
TRBV19	TRBJ2-4	many	NA	CASSTRTGQSDF	TGTGCCAGTAGTACACGCACGGGACAATCTGACTTC
TRBV20-1	TRBJ1-1	many	NA	CSAESIFQAGPEAFF	TGCAGTGCCGAATCAATATTTCAGGCGGGCCCTGAAGCTTTCTTT
TRBV9	TRBJ2-7	many	NA	CASSPPTPGGEQYF	TGTGCCAGCAGCCCTCCGACCCCAGGCGGCGAGCAGTACTTC
TRBV3-1	TRBJ2-5	many	TRBD2	CASSPEVDRPGRETQYF	TGTGCCAGCAGCCCGGAGGTCGACCGGCCCGGGAGGGAGACCCAGTACTTC
TRBV5-1	TRBJ2-7	medium-sized	TRBD1	CASSPTGPTYEQYF	TGCGCCAGCAGCCCGACAGGGCCCACCTACGAGCAGTACTTC
TRBV3-1	TRBJ1-1	many	NA	CASRQDSGVYTEAFF	TGTGCCAGCAGGCAAGATTCAGGGGTGTACACTGAAGCTTTCTTT
TRBV5-1	TRBJ2-7	many	TRBD1	CASSLAGTVPYEQYF	TGCGCCAGCAGCTTGGCCGGGACAGTCCCCTACGAGCAGTACTTC
TRBV20-1	TRBJ2-1	medium-sized	TRBD2	CSAPRSGLAGNNEQFF	TGCAGTGCTCCCCGCTCGGGACTAGCGGGAAACAATGAGCAGTTCTTC
TRBV24-1	TRBJ2-3	many	NA	CATSGGQGFGATQYF	TGTGCCACCAGTGGGGGCCAGGGGTTTGGGGCTACGCAGTATTTT
TRBV7-9	TRBJ2-2	medium-sized	NA	CASSSKNTGELFF	TGTGCCAGCAGCTCTAAGAACACCGGGGAGCTGTTTTTT
TRBV7-2	TRBJ2-1	many	NA	CASTQRGQGVYNEQFF	TGTGCCAGCACCCAGCGGGGGCAGGGGGTTTACAATGAGCAGTTCTTC
TRBV5-4	TRBJ1-6	few	NA	CASRAMKGSYNSPLHF	TGTGCCAGCAGGGCCATGAAGGGCTCCTATAATTCACCCCTCCACTTT
TRBV2	TRBJ2-5	many	NA	CASSVFSQETQYF	TGTGCCAGCAGTGTGTTCAGCCAAGAGACCCAGTACTTC
TRBV4-3	TRBJ2-5	many	NA	CASSQDEAPSRETQYF	TGCGCCAGCAGCCAAGATGAGGCACCGAGTCGGGAGACCCAGTACTTC